This T cell receptor beta chain was identified during a study of blood T cell repertoires in COVID-19. For the study at large: The origin of the acute and convalescent COVID-19 samples was the United States, Italy and Spain. Sources were T cells, B-cell-depleted T cells, or PBMCs; the material itself was cDNA or gDNA.

Original processing methods: From reference gene primer amplification, estimates of nucleated cell counts were derived. Produced via immunoSEQ multiplex PCR; TCRdb's table is partial and in-frame only. V, J and clone size were drawn from that table, and D and trimming were deduced from the DNA. The table includes 200,000 to 300,000 clones, about 82% detected once. The Seattle patients joined while their infection was active and were tracked longitudinally afterward. There are 15 residues in the CDR3. Trimming cost V 7 bases and J 3 bases; bases outside gene matches: 11. Germline V gives CDR1 MNHEY, CDR2 SVGAGI.

The sequenced sample consisted of peripheral blood. This receptor was taken from a man between 50 and 59 years old with COVID-19, enrolled during active disease. The chain couples TRBV6-5 to TRBJ2-7; TRBD1 matches 8 bases. CDR3 sequence (DNA): TGTGCCAGCAAACTAAACAGGGGGAAGAACTACGAGCAGTACTTC. It is translated as CASKLNRGKNYEQYF.